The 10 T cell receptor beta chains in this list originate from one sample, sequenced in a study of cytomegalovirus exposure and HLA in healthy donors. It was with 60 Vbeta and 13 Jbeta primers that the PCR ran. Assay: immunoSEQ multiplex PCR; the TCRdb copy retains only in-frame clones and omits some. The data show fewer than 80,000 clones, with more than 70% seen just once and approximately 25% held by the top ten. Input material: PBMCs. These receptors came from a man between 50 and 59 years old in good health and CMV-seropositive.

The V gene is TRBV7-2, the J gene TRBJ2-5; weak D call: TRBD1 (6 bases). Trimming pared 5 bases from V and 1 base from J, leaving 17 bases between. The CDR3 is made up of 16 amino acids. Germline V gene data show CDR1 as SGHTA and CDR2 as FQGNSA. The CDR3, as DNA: TGTGCCAGCAGCCTTAGGACAGCCAGATTCCAAGAGACCCAGTACTTC. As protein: CASSLRTARFQETQYF.

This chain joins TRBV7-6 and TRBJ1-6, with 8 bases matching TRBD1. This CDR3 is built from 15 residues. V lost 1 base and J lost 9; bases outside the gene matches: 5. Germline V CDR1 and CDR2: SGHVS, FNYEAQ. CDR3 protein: CASSLGAGGPSPLHF. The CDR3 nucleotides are TGTGCCAGCAGCTTAGGGGCAGGGGGCCCTTCACCCCTCCACTTT.

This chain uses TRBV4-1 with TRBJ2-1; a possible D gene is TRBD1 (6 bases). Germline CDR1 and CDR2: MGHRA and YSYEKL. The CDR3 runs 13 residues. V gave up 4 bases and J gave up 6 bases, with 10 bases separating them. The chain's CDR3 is CASSRGTFNEQFF. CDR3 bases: TGCGCCAGCAGCCGAGGGACATTCAATGAGCAGTTCTTC.

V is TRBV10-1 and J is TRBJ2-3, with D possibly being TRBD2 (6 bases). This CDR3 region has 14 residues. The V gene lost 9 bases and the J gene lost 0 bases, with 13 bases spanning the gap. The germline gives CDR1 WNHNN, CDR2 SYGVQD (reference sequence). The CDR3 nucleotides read TGCGCCAGTAGGACTATTACTAGCACAGATACGCAGTATTTT. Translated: CASRTITSTDTQYF.

CDR3 sequence (DNA): TGCGCCAGCAGCTTGGACGGGATTGGTCACACTGAAGCTTTCTTT. Its translation: CASSLDGIGHTEAFF. J is TRBJ1-1 and V is TRBV5-1; no definite D call. Germline V gives CDR1 SGHRS, CDR2 YFSETQ. The CDR3 covers 15 residues. Trimming stripped 0 bases from V and 3 bases from J, with 12 bases between.

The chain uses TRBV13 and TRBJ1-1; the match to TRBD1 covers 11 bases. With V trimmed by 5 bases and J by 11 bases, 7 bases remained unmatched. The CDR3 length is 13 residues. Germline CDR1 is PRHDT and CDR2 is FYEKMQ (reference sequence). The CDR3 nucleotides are TGTGCCAGCAGCCTGAGGGACAGGGGGGCTGCTTTCTTT. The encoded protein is CASSLRDRGAAFF.

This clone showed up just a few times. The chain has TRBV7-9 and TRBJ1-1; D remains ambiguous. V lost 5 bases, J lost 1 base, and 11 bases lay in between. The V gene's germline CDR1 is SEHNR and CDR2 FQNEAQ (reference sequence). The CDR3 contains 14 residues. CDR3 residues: CASSITEPNTEAFF. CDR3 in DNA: TGTGCCAGCAGCATCACAGAGCCGAACACTGAAGCTTTCTTT.

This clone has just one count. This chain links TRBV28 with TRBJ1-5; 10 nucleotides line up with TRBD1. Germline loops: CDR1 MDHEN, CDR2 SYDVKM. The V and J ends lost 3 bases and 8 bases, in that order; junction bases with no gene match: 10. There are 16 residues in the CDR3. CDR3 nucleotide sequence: TGTGCCAGCAGTTTTACGGGACAGGGGAATTCGAAGCCCCAGCATTTT. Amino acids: CASSFTGQGNSKPQHF.

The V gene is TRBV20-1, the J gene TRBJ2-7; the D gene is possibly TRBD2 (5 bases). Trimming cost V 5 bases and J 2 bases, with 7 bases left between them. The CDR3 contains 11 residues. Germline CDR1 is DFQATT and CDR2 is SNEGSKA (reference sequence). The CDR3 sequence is CSALLAYEQYF. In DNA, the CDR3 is TGCAGTGCTCTACTAGCCTACGAGCAGTACTTC.

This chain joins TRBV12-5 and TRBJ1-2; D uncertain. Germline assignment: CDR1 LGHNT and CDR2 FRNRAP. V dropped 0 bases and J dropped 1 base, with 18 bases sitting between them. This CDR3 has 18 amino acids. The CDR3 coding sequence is TGTGCTAGTGGTTTGGTACCGGGAAAGGGCACCCTTAACTATGGCTACACCTTC. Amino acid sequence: CASGLVPGKGTLNYGYTF.